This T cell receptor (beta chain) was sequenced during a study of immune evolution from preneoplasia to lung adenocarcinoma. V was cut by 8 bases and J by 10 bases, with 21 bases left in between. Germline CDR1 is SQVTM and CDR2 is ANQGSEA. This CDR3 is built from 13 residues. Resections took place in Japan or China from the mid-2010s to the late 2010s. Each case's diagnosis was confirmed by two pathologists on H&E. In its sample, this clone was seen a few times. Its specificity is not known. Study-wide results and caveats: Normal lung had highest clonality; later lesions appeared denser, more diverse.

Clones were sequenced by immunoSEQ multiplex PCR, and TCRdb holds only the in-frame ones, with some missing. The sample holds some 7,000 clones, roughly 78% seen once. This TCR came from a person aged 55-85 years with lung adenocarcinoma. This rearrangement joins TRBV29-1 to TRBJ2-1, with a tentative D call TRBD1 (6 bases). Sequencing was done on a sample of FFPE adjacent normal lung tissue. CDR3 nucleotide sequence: TGCAGCTTTCGGACAGTTGGGACACGGGAGCAGTTCTTC. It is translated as CSFRTVGTREQFF.